This T cell receptor beta chain was identified during a study of T cell repertoires in cytomegalovirus infection. Study details: Shared public TCR beta signatures pointed to both CMV infection and a matching HLA type.

In regard to this clonotype: Its antigen is unidentified.

MiXCR was run by TCRdb on the reads, yielding one entry per CDR3 protein. The sample includes some 700,000 distinct CDR3 sequences, roughly 35% of them seen just once. The CDR3 has 16 amino acids. V gave up 10 bases and J gave up 8 bases; unmatched junction bases: 18. CDR1 and CDR2 from the germline V gene are MDHEN and SYDVKM. The study's findings and limits: Predominance within the ex vivo response was attributable to HLA-C-restricted CMV-specific TCR beta clonotypes. Frequencies of public TCR beta families were cumulated, and this identified carriers of CMV plus the relevant HLA.

The gene calls are TRBV28 and TRBJ1-4, with TRBD1 matching 8 bases. The TCR was taken from a human donor in good health (CMV status not recorded). Some clones in this sample may be carry-over from other donors' samples. Input material: PBMCs. This CDR3 reads CATLSGGARGREKLFF. The CDR3, as DNA: TGTGCCACCCTAAGTGGGGGGGCCAGGGGGCGGGAAAAACTGTTTTTT.